This T cell receptor beta chain was observed in a study of cytomegalovirus exposure and HLA in healthy donors. The PCR made use of 60 Vbeta and 13 Jbeta primers. Measured with immunoSEQ multiplex PCR; TCRdb has only the in-frame clones, and not every one. The data show 110,000 to 150,000 clones, more than 80% seen once. This CDR3 is 9 amino acids long. V was shortened by 7 bases and J by 8 bases, with 5 bases between the two germline ends. Sequencing input: PBMCs. The sequence derives from a woman aged 40 to 55 in good health and CMV-seropositive. V is TRBV6-7 and J is TRBJ1-1, with D uncertain. TRBV6-7 is an open reading frame, and its role is uncertain. CDR3 coding DNA: TGTGCCAGCAACAAGGAAGCTTTCTTT. This encodes CASNKEAFF.